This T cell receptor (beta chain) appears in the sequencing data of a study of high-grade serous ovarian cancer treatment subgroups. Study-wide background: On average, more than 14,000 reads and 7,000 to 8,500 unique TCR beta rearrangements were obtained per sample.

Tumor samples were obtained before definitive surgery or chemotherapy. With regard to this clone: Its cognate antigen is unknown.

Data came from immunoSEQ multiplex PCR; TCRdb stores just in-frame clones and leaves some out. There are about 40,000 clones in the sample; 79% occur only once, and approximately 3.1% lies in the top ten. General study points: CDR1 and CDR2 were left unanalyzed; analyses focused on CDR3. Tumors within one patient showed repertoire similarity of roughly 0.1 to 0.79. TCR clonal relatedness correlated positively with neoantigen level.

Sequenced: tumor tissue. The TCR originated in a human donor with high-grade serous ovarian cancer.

CDR3 region: CASTRGSGSLVDTQYF. As DNA, the CDR3 is TGCGCCAGCACCAGGGGTAGCGGGAGCCTCGTAGATACGCAGTATTTT. This chain joins TRBV5-1 and TRBJ2-3, with 9 bases identical to TRBD2. Per the germline V gene, CDR1 is SGHRS and CDR2 is YFSETQ. The CDR3 spans 16 residues. Losses at the gene ends were 6 bases for V and 5 bases for J; bases not matched to a gene: 13.